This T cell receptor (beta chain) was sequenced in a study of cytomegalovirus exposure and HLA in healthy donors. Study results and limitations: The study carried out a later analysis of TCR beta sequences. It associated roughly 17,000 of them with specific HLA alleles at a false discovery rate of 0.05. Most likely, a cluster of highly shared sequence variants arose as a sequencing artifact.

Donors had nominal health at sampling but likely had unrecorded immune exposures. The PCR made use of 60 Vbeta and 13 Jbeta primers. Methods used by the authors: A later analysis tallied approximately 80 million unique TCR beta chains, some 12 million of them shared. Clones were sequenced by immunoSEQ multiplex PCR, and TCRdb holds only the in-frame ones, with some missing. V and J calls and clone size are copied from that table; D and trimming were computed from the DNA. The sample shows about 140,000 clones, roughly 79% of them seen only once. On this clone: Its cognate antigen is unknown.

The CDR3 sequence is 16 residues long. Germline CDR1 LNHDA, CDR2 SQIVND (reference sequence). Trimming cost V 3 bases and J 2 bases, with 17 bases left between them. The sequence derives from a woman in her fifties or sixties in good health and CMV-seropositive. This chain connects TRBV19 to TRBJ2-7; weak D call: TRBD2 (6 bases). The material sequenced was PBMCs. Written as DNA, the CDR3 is TGTGCCAGTAGTATCCCCCTATGGGGGGTACCCTACGAGCAGTACTTC. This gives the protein CASSIPLWGVPYEQYF.